Listed below are T cell receptor beta chains from one sample, sequenced in a study of T cell responses to AZD1222 COVID-19 vaccine. Assay used: immunoSEQ multiplex PCR; TCRdb lists only in-frame clones, some missing. The sample has around 140,000 clones; around 89% are singletons. Material: peripheral blood, obtained on day 0 of AZD1222 vaccination. The source of these receptors is an adult in good health. Both conserved end residues are part of each CDR3. A D gene is named only where the DNA matches it firmly. Size values are once, few and many counts, or a class for expanded clones, and some rows have none.

V gene	J gene	clone size	D gene	CDR3 protein	CDR3 DNA
TRBV11-2	TRBJ1-2	.	TRBD1	CASSLAFRGLGYTF	TGTGCCAGCAGCTTAGCCTTCAGGGGGCTTGGCTACACCTTC
TRBV9	TRBJ2-5	.	.	CASSVGESGLGKETQYF	TGTGCCAGCAGCGTAGGGGAATCGGGGCTGGGGAAAGAGACCCAGTACTTC
TRBV30	TRBJ1-4	.	.	CACYRRTREKLFF	TGTGCCTGCTACAGGCGAACGAGAGAAAAACTGTTTTTT
TRBV30	TRBJ1-4	.	.	CAWSGPLLPSNEKLFF	TGTGCCTGGAGTGGGCCTCTACTGCCTTCTAATGAAAAACTGTTTTTT
TRBV5-1	TRBJ1-3	.	.	CASSLAQGSGNTIYF	TGCGCCAGCAGCTTGGCCCAGGGCTCTGGAAACACCATATATTTT
TRBV2	TRBJ1-1	.	TRBD1	CASRSGTGMNTEAFF	TGTGCCAGCAGGTCCGGGACAGGCATGAACACTGAAGCTTTCTTT
TRBV5-6	TRBJ2-2	.	.	CASSVGFGELFF	TGTGCCAGCAGCGTGGGGTTCGGGGAGCTGTTTTTT
TRBV21-1	TRBJ2-3	.	.	CASSTQTGTSGTDTQYF	TGTGCCAGCAGCACTCAAACCGGGACTAGCGGAACAGATACGCAGTATTTT
TRBV6-1	TRBJ1-5	.	.	CASSDRVGSNQPQHF	TGTGCCAGCAGTGACAGGGTAGGGAGCAATCAGCCCCAGCATTTT
TRBV7-2	TRBJ1-2	.	.	CASSLGALAGYTF	TGTGCCAGCAGCTTAGGGGCCCTCGCTGGCTACACCTTC
TRBV2	TRBJ1-5	.	.	CASQGSINQPQHF	TGTGCCAGCCAGGGGTCTATCAATCAGCCCCAGCATTTT
TRBV19	TRBJ1-5	.	TRBD1	CASSSRQGMGNQPQHF	TGTGCCAGTAGTTCCCGACAGGGAATGGGCAATCAGCCCCAGCATTTT
TRBV25-1	TRBJ2-1	.	TRBD2	CASSEGAGGYNEQFF	TGTGCCAGCAGTGAGGGAGCGGGAGGGTACAATGAGCAGTTCTTC
TRBV7-2	TRBJ2-5	.	TRBD2	CASSGTGRVETQYF	TGTGCCAGCAGCGGAACGGGGAGGGTGGAGACCCAGTACTTC
TRBV27	TRBJ1-1	once	.	CASSLRLLSAEAFF	TGTGCCAGCAGTTTACGCCTTTTATCAGCTGAAGCTTTCTTT
TRBV7-3	TRBJ2-2	.	.	CASSSRRAYQNTGELFF	TGTGCCAGCAGTTCGAGACGCGCCTACCAGAACACCGGGGAGCTGTTTTTT
TRBV5-1	TRBJ2-7	.	TRBD1	CASSSQGADSYEQYF	TGCGCCAGCAGCTCTCAGGGGGCGGATTCCTACGAGCAGTACTTC
TRBV3-1/TRBV3-2	TRBJ2-5	.	TRBD1	CASSPDRQETQYF	TGTGCCAGCAGCCCGGACAGGCAAGAGACCCAGTACTTC
TRBV12-3/TRBV12-4	TRBJ2-7	.	.	CASSRPPTYEQYF	TGTGCCAGCAGTCGCCCCCCCACCTACGAGCAGTACTTC
TRBV2	TRBJ2-3	.	.	CASSPQSLGDTQYF	TGTGCCAGCAGTCCCCAAAGTCTCGGAGATACGCAGTATTTT
TRBV24-1	TRBJ1-2	.	.	CATSDGHTGYTF	TGTGCCACCAGTGATGGACACACGGGCTACACCTTC
TRBV7-2	TRBJ2-1	.	.	CASSPIEDSNEQFF	TGTGCCAGCAGCCCCATCGAGGACAGCAATGAGCAGTTCTTC
TRBV5-1	TRBJ2-2	.	TRBD1	CASSYDRGPTGELFF	TGCGCCAGCAGCTATGACAGGGGCCCGACCGGGGAGCTGTTTTTT
TRBV28	TRBJ1-5	.	.	CASSGRAGNNQPQHF	TGTGCCAGCAGCGGGAGGGCAGGTAACAATCAGCCCCAGCATTTT
TRBV19	TRBJ1-3	.	.	CASRGLPGNTIYF	TGTGCCAGTAGAGGGCTACCTGGAAACACCATATATTTT
TRBV27	TRBJ1-6	.	TRBD1	CASSFRGRSYNSPLHF	TGTGCCAGCAGTTTCAGGGGGCGGTCCTATAATTCACCCCTCCACTTT
TRBV10-2	TRBJ1-2	.	.	CASRRTNGGYTF	TGCGCCAGCAGGAGGACAAATGGAGGCTACACCTTC